The 8 T cell receptor beta chains below were found in one sample sequenced in a study of T cells in Graves' hyperthyroidism and ophthalmopathy. RNA transcripts served as the template for amplifying TCR beta CDR3 regions. An initial round of RT-PCR targeting the TCR CDR3 relied on the HTBI primer set. MiXCR was run by TCRdb on the multiplex PCR reads, yielding one entry per CDR3 protein. The data contain 650,000 to 750,000 distinct CDR3 sequences, 14% of them seen just once; the ten biggest clones take up roughly 10%. Material: blood. These receptors originate from a woman under 30 with Graves' hyperthyroidism.

This clonotype was counted ten times or more. The chain joins TRBV11-3 to TRBJ2-7, with D tentatively TRBD1 or TRBD2 (6 bases each). This CDR3 region has 16 residues. V shed 1 base and J shed 2 bases, with 15 bases lying between them. Germline CDR1 SGHNT, CDR2 YENEEA. CDR3 amino acids: CASSLGLGASAYEQYF. CDR3 coding DNA: TGTGCCAGCAGCTTAGGTTTGGGGGCTAGCGCCTACGAGCAGTACTTC.

This clonotype was seen at least ten times. V usage is TRBV7-2 and J usage is TRBJ2-3; D may be TRBD1 (5 bases). The V gene lost 4 bases and the J gene lost 4 bases, with 15 bases spanning the gap. The CDR3 covers 15 residues. Germline V gives CDR1 SGHTA, CDR2 FQGNSA. The CDR3 loop reads CASSSLRVRADTQYF. DNA for the CDR3: TGTGCCAGCAGCTCACTCAGGGTTAGGGCAGATACGCAGTATTTT.

This clonotype turned up a few times. The CDR3 region has the DNA TGTGCCAGCAGCCCGGGTCGGGGCGGGAGTCCTTACAATGAGCAGTTCTTC. Translating it yields CASSPGRGGSPYNEQFF. This sequence joins TRBV5-6 and TRBJ2-1; 7 nucleotides align to TRBD2. V gave up 4 bases and J gave up 4 bases; unmatched junction bases: 14. CDR3 length equals 17 residues. The germline V gene encodes CDR1 SGHDT and CDR2 YYEEEE.

The chain joins TRBV20-1 to TRBJ1-2; perhaps TRBD1 as D (5 bases). This CDR3 is 13 amino acids long. In germline, CDR1 is DFQATT, CDR2 SNEGSKA (reference sequence). V was shortened by 4 bases and J by 4 bases, with 13 bases between the two germline ends. The CDR3 DNA sequence: TGCAGTGCTATCAACTCAGGGTCCTATGGCTACACCTTC. This encodes CSAINSGSYGYTF.

This clonotype was counted between two and nine times. DNA of the CDR3: TGTGCCAGCAGCGTCTCTACAGGGGGTTGGGAGACCCAGTACTTC. This translates into CASSVSTGGWETQYF. The gene calls are TRBV7-7 and TRBJ2-5; 8 nucleotides line up with TRBD1. Germline values: CDR1 SSHAT, CDR2 FNYEAQ (reference sequence). This CDR3 has 15 amino acids. V gave up 5 bases and J gave up 5 bases; unmatched junction bases: 10.

The V gene is TRBV12-3 or TRBV12-4, the J gene TRBJ2-2; D remains ambiguous. The length of the CDR3 is 17 residues. Between the trimmed V and J ends, which lost 1 base and 1 base, there was a span of 13 bases. The CDR3 sequence: CASSLGADPMNTGELFF. CDR3 in DNA: TGTGCCAGCAGTTTAGGGGCAGACCCAATGAACACCGGGGAGCTGTTTTTT.

Many counts were recorded for this clonotype. The DNA of the CDR3 is TGTGCCAGCAGCTCAGGGAACTACGGCACAGATACGCAGTATTTT. This sequence encodes CASSSGNYGTDTQYF. The gene calls are TRBV11-3 and TRBJ2-3; D possibly corresponds to TRBD1 (5 bases). The V end was cut by 4 bases, the J end by 1 base, with 12 bases between. The CDR3 runs to 15 residues. In germline, CDR1 is SGHNT, CDR2 YENEEA.

This chain links TRBV11-1 with TRBJ2-5, with D tentatively TRBD1 (5 bases). Germline lookup yields CDR1 SGHAT and CDR2 FQDESV (reference sequence). V gave up 5 bases and J gave up 14 bases, with 21 bases separating them. The CDR3 sequence is 13 residues long. CDR3: CASSRSKTEIIYF. CDR3 DNA sequence: TGTGCCAGCAGCAGGTCTAAGACAGAAATCATCTACTTC. The full variable domain, with the rest looked up from reference TRBV11-1 and TRBJ2-5, is EAEVAQSPRYKITEKSQAVAFWCDPISGHATLYWYRQILGQGPELLVQFQDESVVDDSQLPKDRFSAERLKGVDSTLKIQPAELGDSAMYLCASSRSKTEIIYFGPGTRLLVL.